This T cell receptor beta chain originates from a study of blood T cell repertoires in COVID-19. Measured with immunoSEQ multiplex PCR; TCRdb has only the in-frame clones, and not every one. Among around 290,000 clones listed, approximately 86% were seen once. Trimming cost V 2 bases and J 6 bases, with 13 bases left between them. Germline CDR1 and CDR2: SGHTA and FQGNSA. The CDR3 spans 15 residues. The specimen was PBMCs or T cells enriched from blood (not recorded which). This sequence joins TRBV7-2 and TRBJ2-2; D may be TRBD2 (7 bases). The clonotype originates from a woman aged 18-35 years who had recovered from COVID-19. In DNA form, the CDR3 reads TGTGCCAGCAGCTTAATCCGGGGGGCGGCCGGGGAGCTGTTTTTT. It translates to CASSLIRGAAGELFF.